These T cell receptor beta chains were read from a single sample in a study of tumor-infiltrating lymphocytes in primary liver carcinoma. MiXCR was run by TCRdb on the multiplex PCR reads, yielding one entry per CDR3 protein. The sample records about 180,000 distinct CDR3 sequences, about 60% being singletons. The sequenced material came from peripheral blood. Receptors originate from a man in his forties or fifties with primary liver carcinoma and hepatitis B virus infection. Both conserved end residues are part of each CDR3. The D gene is left open where the match is weak.

>-|TRBV10-3|14|TRBJ2-7
CAISRAPLSDEQYF
>-|TRBV6-5|16|TRBJ2-7
CASSYENPRRAYEQYF
>-|TRBV12-3/TRBV12-4|16|TRBJ2-2
CASSFRVLTNTGELFF
>-|TRBV24-1|14|TRBJ2-5
CATSDLGGAETQYF
>TRBD1|TRBV11-2|13|TRBJ2-5
CASSTGQGEIQYF
>TRBD1|TRBV7-8|18|TRBJ1-3
CASSPRPGTGGQGNTIYF
>TRBD2|TRBV12-3/TRBV12-4|15|TRBJ2-1
CASVLTSGSSNEQFF
>-|TRBV11-3|13|TRBJ1-2
CASSLALNYGYTF
>-|TRBV11-2|14|TRBJ2-3
CASSLAYRHDTQYF
>TRBD1|TRBV4-1|17|TRBJ2-4
CASSQEGGQGTKNIQYF
>TRBD2|TRBV11-2|23|TRBJ2-3
CASSSNQVTPLLIREDHSDTQYF
>TRBD2|TRBV11-2|15|TRBJ2-3
CGSSFSGPSTDTKYF
>-|TRBV5-4|14|TRBJ2-7
CASSLGSSSYEQYF
>TRBD1|TRBV12-3/TRBV12-4|15|TRBJ2-4
CASSFGTGASNIQYF
>TRBD2|TRBV6-1|17|TRBJ2-3
CASSEPGLAGIGDTQYF
>-|TRBV12-3/TRBV12-4|15|TRBJ2-1
CASSFGGVDYNEQFF
>-|TRBV29-1|12|TRBJ2-7
CSAPKGNYEQYF
>-|TRBV7-8|13|TRBJ1-1
CVSTRDENTEAFF
>TRBD1|TRBV29-1|15|TRBJ2-7
CSAGGSGTDPNEQYF
>-|TRBV6-1|13|TRBJ2-2
CASRGGNTGELFF
>TRBD2|TRBV29-1|14|TRBJ2-7
CSAGTSGIDNEQYF
>-|TRBV2|16|TRBJ2-5
CASREKPGLTFQTQYF
>-|TRBV6-2/TRBV6-3|15|-
CASSPYQMDNQPQYF
>TRBD2|TRBV30|16|TRBJ2-3
CAWSASTSGSTDTQYF
>-|TRBV6-5|15|TRBJ1-1
CASSLQSGANTEAFF
>TRBD1|TRBV6-6|14|TRBJ2-5
CASLTGTGGETQYF
>-|TRBV7-9|13|TRBJ2-7
CAETLVEQYEHYF
>TRBD2|TRBV4-1|14|TRBJ2-7
CASSPGTSGYEQYF
>-|TRBV13|13|TRBJ1-1
CASSYSAGTEAFF
>TRBD1|TRBV5-6|17|TRBJ2-2
CASSRDRGSRISGELFF
>TRBD1|TRBV20-1|13|TRBJ1-5
CSAPTGWNQPQHF
>TRBD2|TRBV11-2|14|TRBJ2-5
CVSSLAGGEETQYF
>-|TRBV29-1|11|TRBJ2-2
CSVDGAGEMFF
>TRBD2|TRBV28|16|TRBJ2-1
CASSPAGTSGSDEQFF
>TRBD2|TRBV6-1|16|TRBJ2-1
CASSEAGAGGWTEQFF
>-|TRBV19|13|TRBJ2-5
CASSTGEGVTQYF
>TRBD1|TRBV11-2|15|TRBJ2-3
CASSLRDSRIDTQYF
>TRBD2|TRBV7-6|16|TRBJ2-7
CASSQGGGLATYEQYF
>TRBD2|TRBV10-3|13|TRBJ2-3
CTIGLAASDTQYF
>-|TRBV29-1|12|TRBJ1-2
CSVEREHHDYTF
>-|TRBV11-3|15|TRBJ2-6
CASSLGHSGSNVLTF